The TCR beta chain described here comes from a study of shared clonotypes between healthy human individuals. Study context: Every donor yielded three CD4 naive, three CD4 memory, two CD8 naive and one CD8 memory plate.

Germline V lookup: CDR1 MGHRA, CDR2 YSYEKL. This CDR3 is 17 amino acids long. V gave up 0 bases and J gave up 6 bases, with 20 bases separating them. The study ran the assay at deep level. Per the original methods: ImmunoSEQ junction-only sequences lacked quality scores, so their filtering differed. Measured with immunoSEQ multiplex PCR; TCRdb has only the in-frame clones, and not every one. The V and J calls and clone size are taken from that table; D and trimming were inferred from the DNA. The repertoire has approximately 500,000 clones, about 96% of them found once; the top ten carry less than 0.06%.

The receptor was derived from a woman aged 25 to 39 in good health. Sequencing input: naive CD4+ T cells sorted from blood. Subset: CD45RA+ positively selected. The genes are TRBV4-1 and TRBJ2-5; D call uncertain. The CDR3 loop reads CASSQDLERPQPKTQYF. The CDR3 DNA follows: TGCGCCAGCAGCCAAGATCTGGAAAGGCCACAACCAAAGACCCAGTACTTC.